The 7 T cell receptor beta chains presented below share a single source sample, sequenced in a study of cytomegalovirus exposure and HLA in healthy donors. A multiplex PCR was run with 60 Vbeta primers and 13 Jbeta primers. Sequenced by immunoSEQ multiplex PCR; TCRdb stores in-frame clones only, minus some. The data show 160,000 or so clones, approximately 77% seen once. Specimen: PBMCs. The receptors were sampled from a man aged 45 to 65 in good health and CMV-seropositive.

This clone was observed a few times. This chain joins TRBV19 and TRBJ2-6, with TRBD2 as a possible D gene (5 bases). V was pared by 3 bases and J by 0 bases, with 15 bases between. This CDR3 is built from 18 residues. Germline V gene data show CDR1 as LNHDA and CDR2 as SQIVND (reference sequence). CDR3 region: CASSMRQGLHSGANVLTF. CDR3 DNA: TGTGCCAGTAGTATGAGACAAGGACTCCACTCTGGGGCCAACGTCCTGACTTTC.

This clone was seen a single time. The chain uses TRBV30 and TRBJ1-1, with D uncertain. CDR3 size: 11 residues. V lost 4 bases to trimming and J lost 2 bases, with 5 bases between them. Germline-derived CDR1 and CDR2 are GTSNPN and SVGIG (reference sequence). DNA of the CDR3: TGTGCCTGGACAAAAAACACTGAAGCTTTCTTT. It encodes CAWTKNTEAFF.

The rearrangement joins TRBV7-9 to TRBJ1-2, with D maybe TRBD1 (5 bases). This CDR3 spans 15 amino acids. The V end was cut by 5 bases, the J end by 1 base, with 14 bases between. Germline-derived CDR1 and CDR2 are SEHNR and FQNEAQ (reference sequence). The CDR3 loop is CASSPRRDDNYGYTF. CDR3 DNA sequence: TGTGCCAGCAGCCCTAGGAGGGACGATAACTATGGCTACACCTTC.

The chain recombines TRBV10-3 with TRBJ1-1; D gene unclear. CDR3 size: 14 residues. Germline V gene lookup returns CDR1 ENHRY and CDR2 SYGVKD. With 3 bases removed from V and 3 bases from J, the gap between germline ends came to 11 bases. CDR3 sequence reads: CAISDTGKDTEAFF. The CDR3 DNA follows: TGTGCCATCAGTGATACGGGGAAGGACACTGAAGCTTTCTTT.

The chain has TRBV4-2 and TRBJ2-3, with a possible D match to TRBD1 (5 bases). Germline V gene data show CDR1 as LGHNA and CDR2 as YNFKEQ. The CDR3 is 17 residues long. V was cut by 0 bases and J by 1 base, with 14 bases left in between. CDR3 region: CASSQDRPGKGTDTQYF. DNA for the CDR3: TGTGCCAGCAGCCAAGATAGGCCAGGGAAGGGCACAGATACGCAGTATTTT.

This clone showed up just once. CDR3 nucleotides: TGTGCCAGCAGCTTAGACCGACATTTTGGGAGGTCGGATGGCTACACCTTC. As protein: CASSLDRHFGRSDGYTF. The chain joins TRBV7-8 to TRBJ1-2; unclear D gene. In germline, CDR1 is SGHVS, CDR2 FQNEAQ. The CDR3 spans 17 residues. Trimming took off 1 base at V and 6 bases at J, with 21 bases between the two ends.

This chain links TRBV5-8 with TRBJ1-2; 10 positions agree with TRBD1. Germline trimming cut 4 bases from V and 5 bases from J; bases unmatched to any gene: 5. The germline V gene has CDR1 SGHTS and CDR2 YDEGEE. The CDR3 extends over 14 amino acids. CDR3 DNA: TGTGCCAGCAGCCCACGGGACAGGGGATATGGCTACACCTTC. Protein product: CASSPRDRGYGYTF.